Included here is one TCR beta chain sequence, with context. Its specificity is unknown. The PCR used 60 Vbeta and 13 Jbeta primers. Generated by immunoSEQ multiplex PCR, the TCRdb table keeps only in-frame clones and is missing some. This sample yields under 300,000 clones, of which around 81% are seen a single time; roughly 7.4% belongs to the top ten. The record originates from a study of cytomegalovirus exposure and HLA in healthy donors. Findings and limits, study-wide: Roughly uniform sequencing depth across donors was assumed, possibly incorrectly. Reported findings show TCR beta sequences accurately forecast HLA-A and HLA-B alleles in most subjects.

Germline values: CDR1 SGDLS, CDR2 YYNGEE. V was pared by 0 bases and J by 5 bases, with 4 bases of the junction left unmatched. This CDR3 contains 15 residues. The TCR comes from a woman aged 55-69 years in good health and CMV-seropositive. This chain links TRBV9 with TRBJ2-5, with 10 bases lining up with TRBD1. Sequencing was performed on PBMCs. CDR3 bases: TGTGCCAGCAGCGTAGGGGACAGGGGACTTGAGACCCAGTACTTC. Its protein product is CASSVGDRGLETQYF.